The sequence of this TCR beta chain was determined in a study of CD8+CD57+ T cells in acquired aplastic anemia. The V gene's germline CDR1 is SEHNR and CDR2 FQNEAQ (reference sequence). There are 15 residues in the CDR3. V lost 5 bases, J lost 0 bases, and 7 bases stayed unmatched. Flow cytometry had shown expanded CD8+CD57+ cells in the patients chosen for sequencing. Investigators profiled TCR beta VDJ and CDR3 from genomic DNA template. One entry per CDR3 protein results from TCRdb running MiXCR on the reads. The table has over 250,000 distinct CDR3 sequences, 45% to 65% seen once. The chain has TRBV7-9 and TRBJ2-7, with 7 bases matching TRBD1. The receptor comes from a human donor with aplastic anemia. Sequenced: sorted CD4+, CD8+, or CD8+CD57+ T cells (not recorded which) from PBMCs. CDR3 in amino acids: CASSRDRASSYEQYF. In DNA form, the CDR3 reads TGTGCCAGCAGCCGCGACAGGGCTAGCTCCTACGAGCAGTACTTC.